This T cell receptor beta chain came from a study of response to subunit inactivated influenza vaccine. Germline assignment: CDR1 DFQATT and CDR2 SNEGSKA (reference sequence). This CDR3 contains 17 residues. Trimming at V came to 1 base and at J to 4 bases, leaving 6 bases not matched to a gene. TCRdb redid the calling of the RT-PCR reads with MiXCR, one entry per CDR3 protein. The table lists about 780,000 distinct CDR3 sequences, approximately 17% of them singletons. Specimen: PBMCs from blood, collected roughly 5 days after vaccination. The chain carries TRBV20-1 and TRBJ2-1, with 14 bases lining up with TRBD2. The TCR sequence derives from a man between 45 and 60 years old who received an inactivated influenza vaccine. The CDR3 coding sequence is TGCAGTGCTAGAGGACTAGCGGGGGGGCCCATTTACAATGAGCAGTTCTTC. Encoded protein: CSARGLAGGPIYNEQFF.